The sequence of this T cell receptor (beta chain) was determined in a study of OX40 agonist ivuxolimab in advanced cancers. Overall study context: Given to patients was ivuxolimab, an agonistic anti-OX40 (CD134) antibody. Patients were infused with ivuxolimab every 2 weeks at 0.01 to 10 mg/kg.

Study-level findings and limits: Expanded clones belonging to CD8+ T cells outnumbered, on average, those of CD4+.

Germline CDR1 and CDR2: SGHAT and FQNNGV. This CDR3 contains 11 residues. V was clipped by 5 bases and J by 10 bases, with 11 bases between them. Only in-frame clones appear in the TCRdb table, and some are missing; sequencing was by immunoSEQ multiplex PCR. The sample shows around 82,000 clones, more than 75% of them seen only once. Comments on this clone: As yet, its antigen is unknown.

V gene TRBV11-2 combines with J gene TRBJ1-1; unclear D gene. This specimen consisted of CD4+ or CD8+ T cells sorted from blood, obtained in a trial of the OX40 agonist ivuxolimab. The source of this sequence is an adult with an advanced solid tumor such as melanoma, head and neck, liver or kidney cancer. The CDR3: CASSDRFAAFF. The CDR3 coding sequence is TGTGCCAGCAGCGATAGATTTGCAGCTTTCTTT.